One and the same sample provided the 8 T cell receptor beta chains below, sequenced in a study of T cell responses to AZD1222 COVID-19 vaccine. Clones were read by immunoSEQ multiplex PCR, and TCRdb kept only the in-frame ones, dropping some. The sample holds 100,000 or so clones, roughly 90% seen once. The starting material was peripheral blood, obtained on day 0 of AZD1222 vaccination. The receptor set was obtained from an adult in good health.

This clone was seen just once. This sequence joins TRBV7-6 and TRBJ2-7, with D unresolved. Germline V gene lookup returns CDR1 SGHVS and CDR2 FNYEAQ. This CDR3 spans 15 amino acids. V gave up 0 bases and J gave up 2 bases, with 11 bases separating them. CDR3 residues: CASSLAFGGTYEQYF. The CDR3 coding sequence is TGTGCCAGCAGCTTAGCTTTTGGCGGCACCTACGAGCAGTACTTC.

V is TRBV28 and J is TRBJ1-2, with 10 bases identical to TRBD1. The V gene's germline CDR1 is MDHEN and CDR2 SYDVKM. The CDR3 contains 17 residues. The V segment lost 8 bases and the J segment 7 bases; nucleotides outside the gene matches: 19. Here the CDR3 reads CASYGTSGRDRGFGYTF. The CDR3 nucleotides are TGTGCCAGCTACGGGACATCGGGCCGGGACAGGGGATTTGGCTACACCTTC.

A single count supports this clone. The V call is TRBV18, the J call TRBJ2-5; the match to TRBD1 covers 9 bases. The CDR3 has 15 amino acids. The germline gives CDR1 KGHSH, CDR2 LQKENI. The ends lost 3 bases at V and 5 bases at J; junction bases unmatched: 7. The CDR3 is CASSPEQGAFETQYF. The DNA of the CDR3 is TGTGCCAGCTCACCCGAACAGGGGGCGTTTGAGACCCAGTACTTC.

The chain joins TRBV7-2 to TRBJ2-4, with a tentative D call TRBD2 (6 bases). The germline CDR1 and CDR2 sequences are SGHTA and FQGNSA. With 3 bases removed from V and 0 bases from J, the gap between germline ends came to 15 bases. This CDR3 region has 17 residues. The CDR3 coding sequence is TGTGCCAGCAGCTTTAACCTGGGACTGATAGCCAAAAACATTCAGTACTTC. It encodes CASSFNLGLIAKNIQYF.

The rearrangement joins TRBV5-4 to TRBJ2-3; 11 positions agree with TRBD1. CDR3 length: 15 residues. Germline loops: CDR1 SGHNT, CDR2 YYREEE (reference sequence). After removal of 4 bases from V and 1 base from J, the junction contained 2 bases not matched to a gene. CDR3 in DNA: TGTGCCAGCAGCGGACAGGGGGCAGGCACAGATACGCAGTATTTT. Protein product: CASSGQGAGTDTQYF.

This chain connects TRBV5-1 to TRBJ1-4, with 8 bases fitting TRBD1. Germline CDR1 and CDR2: SGHRS and YFSETQ. V shed 4 bases, J shed 8 bases, and the junction held 4 bases outside the gene matches. The CDR3 is 13 residues long. CDR3 loop: CASSIGQGEKLFF. In nucleotides, the CDR3 is TGCGCCAGCAGCATCGGACAGGGCGAAAAACTGTTTTTT.

The chain has TRBV5-8 and TRBJ1-2; perhaps TRBD1 as D (6 bases). The V end lost 1 base, the J end lost 4 bases, and 17 bases lay between the germline ends. The CDR3 is 16 residues long. Germline V gene lookup returns CDR1 SGHTS and CDR2 YDEGEE. The CDR3 nucleotides are TGTGCCAGCAGCTTGTTTCGCTACCAGGGGCGCTATGGCTACACCTTC. Protein product: CASSLFRYQGRYGYTF.

The chain carries TRBV10-3 and TRBJ1-1, with 7 bases fitting TRBD1. The CDR3 is made up of 10 amino acids. CDR1 and CDR2 (germline): ENHRY, SYGVKD. The CDR3 sequence is CASRGAEAFF. In nucleotides, the CDR3 is TGTGCTTCCAGGGGGGCTGAAGCTTTCTTT.